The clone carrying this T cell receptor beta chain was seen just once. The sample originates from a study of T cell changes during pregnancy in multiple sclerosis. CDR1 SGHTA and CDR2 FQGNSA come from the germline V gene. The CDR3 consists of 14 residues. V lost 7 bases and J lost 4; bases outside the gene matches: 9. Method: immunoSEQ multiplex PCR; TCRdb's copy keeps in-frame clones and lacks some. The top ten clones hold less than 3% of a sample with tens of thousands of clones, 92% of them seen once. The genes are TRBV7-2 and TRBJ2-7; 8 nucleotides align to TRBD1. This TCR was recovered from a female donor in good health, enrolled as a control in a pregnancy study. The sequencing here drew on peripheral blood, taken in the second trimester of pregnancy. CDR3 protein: CASKMDRDRYEQYF. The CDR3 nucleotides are TGTGCCAGCAAGATGGACAGGGATAGGTACGAGCAGTACTTC.